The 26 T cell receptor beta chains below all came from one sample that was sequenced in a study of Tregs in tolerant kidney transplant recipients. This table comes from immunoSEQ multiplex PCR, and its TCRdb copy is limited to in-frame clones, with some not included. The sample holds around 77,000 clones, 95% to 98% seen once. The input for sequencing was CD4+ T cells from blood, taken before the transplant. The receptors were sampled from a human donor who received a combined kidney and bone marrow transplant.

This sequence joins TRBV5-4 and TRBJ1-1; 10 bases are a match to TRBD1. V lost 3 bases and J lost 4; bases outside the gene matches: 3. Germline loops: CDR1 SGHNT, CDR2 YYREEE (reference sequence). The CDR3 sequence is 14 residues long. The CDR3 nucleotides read TGTGCCAGCAGCTGGGACAGGGGAAGCACTGAAGCTTTCTTT. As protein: CASSWDRGSTEAFF.

CDR3 nucleotide sequence: TGTGCCAGTAGTAGATCTTTGCTAGCGGGAAATACCGGGGAGCTGTTTTTT. It yields the protein CASSRSLLAGNTGELFF. The chain has TRBV19 and TRBJ2-2; 9 nucleotides agree with TRBD2. The CDR3 extends over 17 amino acids. CDR1 is LNHDA and CDR2 is SQIVND in the germline V gene (reference sequence). Trimming removed 4 bases from V and 5 bases from J; junction bases left unmatched: 11.

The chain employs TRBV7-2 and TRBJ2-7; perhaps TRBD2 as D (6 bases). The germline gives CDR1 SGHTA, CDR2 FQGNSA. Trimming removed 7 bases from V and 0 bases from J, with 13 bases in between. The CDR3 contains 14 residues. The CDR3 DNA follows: TGTGCCAGCACCTTTAACGGGGGCTCCTACGAGCAGTACTTC. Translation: CASTFNGGSYEQYF. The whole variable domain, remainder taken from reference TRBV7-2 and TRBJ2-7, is GAGVSQSPSNKVTEKGKDVELRCDPISGHTALYWYRQSLGQGLEFLIYFQGNSAPDKSGLPSDRFSAERTGGSVSTLTIQRTQQEDSAVYLCASTFNGGSYEQYFGPGTRLTVT.

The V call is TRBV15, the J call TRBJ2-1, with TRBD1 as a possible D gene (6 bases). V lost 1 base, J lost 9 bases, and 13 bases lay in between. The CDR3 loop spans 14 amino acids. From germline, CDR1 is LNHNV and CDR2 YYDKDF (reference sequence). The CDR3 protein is CATSRVQGFGEQFF. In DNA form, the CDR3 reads TGTGCCACCAGCAGAGTACAGGGATTTGGTGAGCAGTTCTTC.

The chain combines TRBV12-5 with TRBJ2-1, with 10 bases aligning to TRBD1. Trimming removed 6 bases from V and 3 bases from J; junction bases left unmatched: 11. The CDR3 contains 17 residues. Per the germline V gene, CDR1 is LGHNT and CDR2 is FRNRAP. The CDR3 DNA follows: TGTGCTAGTGGCCTCGGGGGGACAGGGGTAGACTACAATGAGCAGTTCTTC. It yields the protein CASGLGGTGVDYNEQFF.

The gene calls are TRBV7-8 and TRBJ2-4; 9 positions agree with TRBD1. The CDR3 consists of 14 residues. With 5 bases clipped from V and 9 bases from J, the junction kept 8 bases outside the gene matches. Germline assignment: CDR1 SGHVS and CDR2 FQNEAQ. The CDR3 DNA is TGTGCCAGCAGCCACATAGGACAGGGGCGCATTCAGTACTTC. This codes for CASSHIGQGRIQYF.

This chain's CDR3 is CASSLAGGVVDTQYF. CDR3 sequence (DNA): TGTGCCAGCAGCTTGGCCGGGGGGGTTGTAGATACGCAGTATTTT. V gene TRBV5-4 combines with J gene TRBJ2-3, with 8 bases lining up with TRBD2. The CDR3 length is 15 residues. V lost 0 bases to trimming and J lost 5 bases; unmatched junction nucleotides: 5. From germline, CDR1 is SGHNT and CDR2 YYREEE (reference sequence).

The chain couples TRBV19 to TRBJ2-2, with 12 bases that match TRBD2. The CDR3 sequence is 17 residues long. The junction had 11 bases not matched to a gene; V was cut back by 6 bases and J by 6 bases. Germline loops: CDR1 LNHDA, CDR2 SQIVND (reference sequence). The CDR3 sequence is CASSPKLLAGGPGELFF. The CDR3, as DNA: TGTGCCAGTAGCCCAAAGCTCCTAGCGGGGGGGCCCGGGGAGCTGTTTTTT.

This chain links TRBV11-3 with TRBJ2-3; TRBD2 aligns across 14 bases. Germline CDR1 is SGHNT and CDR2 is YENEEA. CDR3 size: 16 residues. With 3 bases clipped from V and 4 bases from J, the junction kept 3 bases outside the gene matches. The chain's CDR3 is CASSFRLAGGPDTQYF. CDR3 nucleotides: TGTGCCAGCAGCTTCCGACTAGCGGGGGGGCCAGATACGCAGTATTTT.

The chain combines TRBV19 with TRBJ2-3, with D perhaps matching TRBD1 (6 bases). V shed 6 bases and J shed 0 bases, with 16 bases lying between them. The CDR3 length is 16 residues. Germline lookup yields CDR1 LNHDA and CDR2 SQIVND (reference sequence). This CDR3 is CASRFGQRLSTDTQYF. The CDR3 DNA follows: TGTGCCAGTAGATTTGGACAGCGGCTTAGCACAGATACGCAGTATTTT.

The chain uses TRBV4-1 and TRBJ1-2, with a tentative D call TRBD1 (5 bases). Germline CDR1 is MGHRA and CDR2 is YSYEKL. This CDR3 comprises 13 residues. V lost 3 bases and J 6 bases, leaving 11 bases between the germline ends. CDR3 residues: CASSQLGVDGYTF. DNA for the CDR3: TGCGCCAGCAGCCAGTTAGGGGTGGATGGCTACACCTTC.

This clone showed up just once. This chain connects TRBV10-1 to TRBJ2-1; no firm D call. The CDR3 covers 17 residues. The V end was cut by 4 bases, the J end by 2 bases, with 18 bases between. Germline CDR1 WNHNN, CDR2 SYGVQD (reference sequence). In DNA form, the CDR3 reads TGCGCCAGCAGTGCGATTCCCGACAAACCCCCCTACAATGAGCAGTTCTTC. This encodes CASSAIPDKPPYNEQFF.

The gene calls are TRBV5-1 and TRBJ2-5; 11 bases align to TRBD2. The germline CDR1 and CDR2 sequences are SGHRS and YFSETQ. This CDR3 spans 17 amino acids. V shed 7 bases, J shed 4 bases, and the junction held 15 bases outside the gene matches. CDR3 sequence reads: CASRNSGGDPRRETQYF. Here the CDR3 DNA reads TGCGCCAGCCGAAATAGCGGGGGGGACCCACGAAGAGAGACCCAGTACTTC.

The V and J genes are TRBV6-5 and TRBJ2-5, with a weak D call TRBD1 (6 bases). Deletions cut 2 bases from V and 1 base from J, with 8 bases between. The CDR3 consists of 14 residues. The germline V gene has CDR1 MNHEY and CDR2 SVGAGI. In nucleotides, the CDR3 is TGTGCCAGCAGTTACAGGACAGCCCAAGAGACCCAGTACTTC. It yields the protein CASSYRTAQETQYF.

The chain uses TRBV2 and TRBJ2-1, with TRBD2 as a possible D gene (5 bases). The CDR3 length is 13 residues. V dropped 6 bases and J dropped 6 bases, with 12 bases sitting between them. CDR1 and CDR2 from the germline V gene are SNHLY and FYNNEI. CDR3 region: CASRWTEGNEQFF. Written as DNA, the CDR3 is TGTGCCAGCAGGTGGACTGAAGGCAATGAGCAGTTCTTC.

In nucleotides, the CDR3 is TGTGCCAGCAGCTTGCATGCTAGCGGATACCTCTCGAGGTACGAGCAGTACTTC. It codes for CASSLHASGYLSRYEQYF. This sequence joins TRBV5-6 and TRBJ2-7; 7 nucleotides align to TRBD2. There are 18 residues in the CDR3. Trimming at V came to 1 base and at J to 4 bases, leaving 17 bases not matched to a gene. CDR1 and CDR2 from the germline V gene are SGHDT and YYEEEE.

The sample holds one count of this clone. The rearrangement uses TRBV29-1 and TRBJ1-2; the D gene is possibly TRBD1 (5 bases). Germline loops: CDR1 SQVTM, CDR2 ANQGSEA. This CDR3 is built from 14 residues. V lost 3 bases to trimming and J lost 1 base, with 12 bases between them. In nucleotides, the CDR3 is TGCAGCGTTGAGAGACGACAGCTTAACTATGGCTACACCTTC. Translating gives CSVERRQLNYGYTF.

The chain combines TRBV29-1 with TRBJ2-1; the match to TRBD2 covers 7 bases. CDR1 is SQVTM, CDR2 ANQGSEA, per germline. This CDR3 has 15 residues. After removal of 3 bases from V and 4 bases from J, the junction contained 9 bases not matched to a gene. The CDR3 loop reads CSVEGGSSSYNEQFF. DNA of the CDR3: TGCAGCGTTGAGGGAGGGAGTTCGTCTTACAATGAGCAGTTCTTC.

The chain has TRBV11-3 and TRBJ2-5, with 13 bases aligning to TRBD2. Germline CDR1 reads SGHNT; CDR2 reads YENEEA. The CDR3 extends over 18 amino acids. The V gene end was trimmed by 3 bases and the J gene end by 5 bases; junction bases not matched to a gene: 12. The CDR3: CASSFLRTSGRPGETQYF. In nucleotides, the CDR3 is TGTGCCAGCAGCTTCCTTAGGACTAGCGGGAGACCGGGGGAGACCCAGTACTTC.

The CDR3 protein is CASSLVLAYGHNEQFF. CDR3 DNA sequence: TGTGCCAGCAGCTTAGTACTAGCGTACGGGCACAATGAGCAGTTCTTC. The gene calls are TRBV7-2 and TRBJ2-1; 7 bases match TRBD2. The CDR3 extends over 16 amino acids. With 1 base clipped from V and 5 bases from J, the junction kept 8 bases outside the gene matches. In germline, CDR1 is SGHTA, CDR2 FQGNSA. The full variable domain, with the rest looked up from reference TRBV7-2 and TRBJ2-1, is GAGVSQSPSNKVTEKGKDVELRCDPISGHTALYWYRQSLGQGLEFLIYFQGNSAPDKSGLPSDRFSAERTGGSVSTLTIQRTQQEDSAVYLCASSLVLAYGHNEQFFGPGTRLTVL.

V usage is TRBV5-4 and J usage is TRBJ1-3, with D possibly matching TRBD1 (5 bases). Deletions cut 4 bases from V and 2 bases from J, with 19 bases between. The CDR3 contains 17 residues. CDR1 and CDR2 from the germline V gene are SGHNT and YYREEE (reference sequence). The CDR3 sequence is CASSINNLGVPGNTIYF. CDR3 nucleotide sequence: TGTGCCAGCAGCATTAATAACCTAGGGGTCCCTGGAAACACCATATATTTT. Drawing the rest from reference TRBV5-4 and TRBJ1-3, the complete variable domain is ETGVTQSPTHLIKTRGQQVTLRCSSQSGHNTVSWYQQALGQGPQFIFQYYREEENGRGNFPPRFSGLQFPNYSSELNVNALELDDSALYLCASSINNLGVPGNTIYFGEGSWLTVV.

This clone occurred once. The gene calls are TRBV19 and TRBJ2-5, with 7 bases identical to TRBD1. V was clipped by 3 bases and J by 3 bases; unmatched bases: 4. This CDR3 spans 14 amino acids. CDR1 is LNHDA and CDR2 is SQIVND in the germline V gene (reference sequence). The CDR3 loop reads CASSITGVEETQYF. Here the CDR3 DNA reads TGTGCCAGTAGTATCACAGGGGTTGAAGAGACCCAGTACTTC.

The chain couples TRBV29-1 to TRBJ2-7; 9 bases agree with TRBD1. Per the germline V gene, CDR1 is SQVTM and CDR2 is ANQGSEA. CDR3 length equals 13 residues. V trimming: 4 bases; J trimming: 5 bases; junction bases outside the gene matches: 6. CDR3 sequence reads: CSVAWTGVNEQYF. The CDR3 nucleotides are TGCAGCGTTGCTTGGACAGGGGTGAACGAGCAGTACTTC.

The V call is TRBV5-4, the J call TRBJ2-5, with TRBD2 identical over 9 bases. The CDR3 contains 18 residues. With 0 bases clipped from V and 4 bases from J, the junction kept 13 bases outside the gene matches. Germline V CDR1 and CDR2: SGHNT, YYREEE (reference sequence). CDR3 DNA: TGTGCCAGCAGCTTGGGAGGGAGCGGGGGGCTCCGGCTAGAGACCCAGTACTTC. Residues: CASSLGGSGGLRLETQYF. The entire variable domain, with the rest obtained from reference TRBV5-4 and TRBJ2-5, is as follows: ETGVTQSPTHLIKTRGQQVTLRCSSQSGHNTVSWYQQALGQGPQFIFQYYREEENGRGNFPPRFSGLQFPNYSSELNVNALELDDSALYLCASSLGGSGGLRLETQYFGPGTRLLVL.

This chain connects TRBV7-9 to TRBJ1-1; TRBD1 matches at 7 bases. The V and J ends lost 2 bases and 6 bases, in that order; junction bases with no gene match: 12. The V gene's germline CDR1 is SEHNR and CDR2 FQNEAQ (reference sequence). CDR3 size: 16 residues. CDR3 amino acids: CASSLSVGGAKPEAFF. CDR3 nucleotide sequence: TGTGCCAGCAGCTTAAGTGTAGGGGGCGCAAAACCTGAAGCTTTCTTT. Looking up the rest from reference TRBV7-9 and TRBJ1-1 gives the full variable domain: DTGVSQNPRHKITKRGQNVTFRCDPISEHNRLYWYRQTLGQGPEFLTYFQNEAQLEKSRLLSDRFSAERPKGSFSTLEIQRTEQGDSAMYLCASSLSVGGAKPEAFFGQGTRLTVV.

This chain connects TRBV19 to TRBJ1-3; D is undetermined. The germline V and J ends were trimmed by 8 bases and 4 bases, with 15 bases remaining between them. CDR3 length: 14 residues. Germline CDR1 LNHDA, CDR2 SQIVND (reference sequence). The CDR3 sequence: CASGRRGGGNTIYF. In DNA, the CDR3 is TGTGCCAGTGGACGACGGGGTGGAGGAAACACCATATATTTT.